This record concerns one T cell receptor (beta chain) sequence. This clonotype was counted at least ten times. Its antigen target is currently unknown. Base qualities are not provided; no much larger clone lies one nucleotide away. These data originate in a study of T cells after yellow fever vaccination (dated by TCRdb to the late 2010s). Regarding the research as a whole: The SMART-Seq v4 Ultra Low Input RNA kit was used to prepare libraries from fractions with low cell numbers. Two healthy male donors made up the cohort, one aged 18 to 30 years and the other aged 30 to 40 years. To follow T-cell clones before and after primary and booster YFV17D yellow fever vaccination, bulk TCR alpha and beta repertoires were sequenced over time. Blood was collected at multiple timepoints before and after primary and secondary immunization, and bulk PBMC replicates and cell subsets were isolated. The paper as a whole reports these results and caveats: FACS-sorted repertoires could contain abundant contaminating clonotypes from the bulk population, so computational filtering was required. A small fraction of clonotypes showed up in both the CD4 and CD8 compartments, probably as a result of convergent recombination. The study included only two donors, which limits how far the findings can be generalized. After the booster, most clones that had expanded after primary vaccination were detected again (roughly 96% of CD4 and 88% of CD8), suggesting broad maintenance of memory. Compared with the primary T-cell response, the secondary T-cell response was faster but weaker, reaching its peak on day 5 rather than on day 15.

CDR1 and CDR2 are read off the germline V gene as LGHNA and YSLEER. Relative to germline, V is 2 bases shorter and J is 5 bases shorter, with 12 bases between their ends. The CDR3 covers 14 residues, taking in both the cysteine and the phenylalanine. Only the CDR3 part of the read is kept: 42 bases, read in frame from the first base. Synthesis of TCR cDNA relied on 5'RACE template switching, a step that introduced a universal primer site along with unique molecular identifiers. Priming of cDNA synthesis was performed from both the TCR alpha and TCR beta constant segments. Two PCR steps were used to amplify libraries, with sample barcodes and sequencing adapters being added in the second step. Sequencing of libraries was done on Illumina HiSeq 2500 (2x100 bp) or NovaSeq (2x150 bp). In the paper's pipeline: MIGEC handled demultiplexing of reads and collapsing into UMI consensus sequences, while MiXCR performed V(D)J alignment. Clonotypes responding to the vaccine were identified with edgeR on replicate PBMC samples, with the criteria of FDR below 0.01 and a log2 fold change above 5 up to day 15. Each bulk clonotype was labeled CD4 or CD8 based on which sequenced repertoire, CD4 or CD8, contained the clonotype at higher abundance. TCRdb redid the processing of the public reads, applying fastp at Q25 and MiXCR, and retained in-frame beta chains. Entries that share a CDR3 protein sequence are merged under the most common genes and DNA. The V and J calls and clone size come from TCRdb's table, not from the authors' own analysis. The sample contains about 53,000 distinct CDR3 sequences, 7.1% of them found a single time. The ten most abundant clones make up around 44% of the sample.

The treatment or condition label on this specimen signifies: live attenuated yellow fever vaccine strain. A standard Ficoll-Paque protocol was used to isolate PBMCs from peripheral blood. Dynabeads CD4 and CD8 positive selection kits were used to isolate CD4 and CD8 T-cell fractions. TriZol was used to extract RNA from bulk PBMCs, from CD4 and CD8 fractions, and from dextramer-positive and dextramer-negative fractions. The sample was CD8+ T cells sorted from PBMCs, taken on the day of the first yellow fever vaccination. Recombination linked TRBV4-3 to TRBJ1-1; matching of 5 bases hints at TRBD1 as the D gene. The sequence came from a young man who received the YFV17D yellow fever vaccine. For the CDR3, the sequence is CASSQWGLGTEAFF. The nucleotide sequence reads TGCGCCAGCAGCCAATGGGGCCTGGGGACTGAAGCTTTCTTT.